A single sample gave rise to the 27 T cell receptor beta chains below, sequenced in a study of regulatory T cells in long-lasting Graves disease. Library construction for TCR beta used iRepertoire HTBI primers and Arm-PCR of CDR3 regions. TCRdb redid the calling of the multiplex PCR reads with MiXCR, one entry per CDR3 protein. In the table there are 400,000 to 550,000 distinct CDR3 sequences, roughly 17% of which are singletons. The time point here: newly diagnosed GD, antithyroid drugs for less than 3 months. PBMC-extracted RNA yielded the TCR library. This same sample was also taken into another study, of T cells in Graves' hyperthyroidism and ophthalmopathy.

Sequencing was performed on peripheral blood mononuclear cells (PBMCs), taken at new diagnosis, from a patient treated with antithyroid drugs. The receptors stem from a woman younger than 35 with Graves disease.

The chain recombines TRBV4-1 with TRBJ1-1, with D hard to call. Germline assignment: CDR1 MGHRA and CDR2 YSYEKL. V was shortened by 0 bases and J by 8 bases, with 7 bases between the two germline ends. The CDR3 contains 12 residues. The CDR3 sequence: CASSQDLGEAFF. CDR3 in DNA: TGCGCCAGCAGCCAAGATTTAGGGGAAGCTTTCTTT.

In its sample, this clonotype was seen many times. The V call is TRBV20-1, the J call TRBJ2-4; D is tentatively TRBD1 or TRBD2 (6 bases each). Germline V gene lookup returns CDR1 DFQATT and CDR2 SNEGSKA (reference sequence). The CDR3 is 12 residues long. The V end was cut by 5 bases, the J end by 8 bases, with 13 bases between. The chain's CDR3 is CSAGGTWDIQYF. In DNA form, the CDR3 reads TGCAGTGCTGGGGGGACATGGGACATTCAGTACTTC.

V is TRBV5-4 and J is TRBJ2-7, with 8 bases that match TRBD1. Germline V gene sequence: CDR1 SGHNT, CDR2 YYREEE (reference sequence). The V gene end was trimmed by 0 bases and the J gene end by 2 bases; junction bases not matched to a gene: 7. The CDR3 spans 16 residues. The CDR3 DNA is TGTGCCAGCAGCTTGGATCAGGGGGCCCTCCCCTACGAGCAGTACTTC. It translates to CASSLDQGALPYEQYF.

This clonotype was seen repeatedly, ten times or more. The CDR3 DNA reads TGTGCCTGGAGTGGAGGGGCAGGCTCCTACAATGAGCAGTTCTTC. The encoded protein is CAWSGGAGSYNEQFF. This chain links TRBV30 with TRBJ2-1; D may match TRBD1 or TRBD2 (5 bases each). V shed 1 base and J shed 0 bases, with 10 bases lying between them. Germline V gene lookup returns CDR1 GTSNPN and CDR2 SVGIG (reference sequence). CDR3 length equals 15 residues.

This clonotype was seen at least ten times. The genes are TRBV7-2 and TRBJ1-2; tentative D call: TRBD1 (6 bases). The CDR3 extends over 16 amino acids. The germline CDR1 and CDR2 sequences are SGHTA and FQGNSA. The V end was cut by 3 bases, the J end by 0 bases, with 14 bases between. The CDR3 reads CASSLADRPSNYGYTF. CDR3 nucleotide sequence: TGTGCCAGCAGCTTGGCGGACAGACCATCTAACTATGGCTACACCTTC.

This clonotype was counted ten times or more. DNA of the CDR3: TGTGCCAGCAGTGATATACACCTTGAGGGGAACACTGAAGCTTTCTTT. Translated, it gives CASSDIHLEGNTEAFF. V gene TRBV2 combines with J gene TRBJ1-1; D not certain. Germline CDR1 reads SNHLY; CDR2 reads FYNNEI. V was trimmed by 3 bases and J by 1 base, leaving 15 bases between them. The CDR3 totals 16 residues.

This chain uses TRBV18 with TRBJ1-1, with TRBD1 as a possible D gene (6 bases). The V and J ends lost 4 bases and 5 bases respectively, with 14 bases between them. Germline V gene data show CDR1 as KGHSH and CDR2 as LQKENI. This CDR3 spans 14 amino acids. The CDR3 sequence: CASSHINRDTEAFF. CDR3 DNA sequence: TGTGCCAGCTCACACATAAACAGGGATACTGAAGCTTTCTTT.

V is TRBV20-1 and J is TRBJ2-7, with TRBD2 matching 7 bases. With V trimmed by 4 bases and J by 4 bases, 4 bases remained unmatched. Per germline, CDR1 DFQATT and CDR2 SNEGSKA (reference sequence). The CDR3 loop spans 12 amino acids. CDR3 residues: CSAIAGDYEQYF. The DNA for the CDR3 is TGCAGTGCTATCGCGGGAGATTACGAGCAGTACTTC.

This clonotype was seen ten or more times. The chain joins TRBV20-1 to TRBJ2-7; the D gene is possibly TRBD1 (6 bases). The CDR3 runs to 15 residues. Trimming stripped 1 base from V and 3 bases from J, with 16 bases between. CDR1 and CDR2 from the germline V gene are DFQATT and SNEGSKA (reference sequence). CDR3: CSARVPSAGDYEQYF. In nucleotides, the CDR3 is TGCAGTGCTAGAGTCCCCTCGGCAGGGGACTACGAGCAGTACTTC.

The table lists this clonotype with many counts. CDR3: CASSHGTLGETQYF. The DNA for the CDR3 is TGTGCCAGCAGCCACGGGACTTTGGGCGAGACCCAGTACTTC. The chain couples TRBV7-2 to TRBJ2-5, with TRBD2 as a possible D gene (6 bases). CDR3 size: 14 residues. The germline CDR1 and CDR2 sequences are SGHTA and FQGNSA. The V gene lost 5 bases and the J gene lost 5 bases, with 15 bases spanning the gap.

This clonotype showed up many times. The chain combines TRBV29-1 with TRBJ2-7; D is unresolved. CDR3 size: 14 residues. Per the germline V gene, CDR1 is SQVTM and CDR2 is ANQGSEA. Trimming stripped 6 bases from V and 0 bases from J, with 15 bases between. The CDR3 is CSVYSTESSYEQYF. Here the CDR3 DNA reads TGCAGCGTATACAGTACAGAATCCTCCTACGAGCAGTACTTC.

This clonotype was seen ten or more times. V is TRBV10-3 and J is TRBJ1-2; tentative D call: TRBD1 (5 bases). The CDR3 is 14 residues long. The germline CDR1 and CDR2 sequences are ENHRY and SYGVKD. V lost 3 bases and J lost 4, with 12 bases in between. CDR3 DNA: TGTGCCATCAGTGACTCCGGGGCCGTCTATGGCTACACCTTC. Protein product: CAISDSGAVYGYTF.

There are many counts of this clonotype. The rearrangement uses TRBV27 and TRBJ2-7; D remains ambiguous. V dropped 0 bases and J dropped 0 bases, with 9 bases sitting between them. The CDR3 is 15 residues long. Germline CDR1 is MNHEY and CDR2 is SMNVEV (reference sequence). The CDR3 is CASSLSMGFSYEQYF. The DNA of the CDR3 is TGTGCCAGCAGTTTATCCATGGGATTCTCCTACGAGCAGTACTTC.

About this clonotype: A much larger clone differs by one base, so this may be a read error. This sequence joins TRBV28 and TRBJ2-3, with 7 bases matching TRBD1. The CDR3 runs 13 residues. CDR1 and CDR2 (germline): MDHEN, SYDVKM. DNA of the CDR3: TGTGTCAGCACTGAGACAGGGCGAGATACGCAGTATTTT. Translated: CVSTETGRDTQYF.

Points on this clonotype: A much more abundant neighbour one base away suggests this may be a read error. V is TRBV28 and J is TRBJ2-5; unclear D gene. The J call could be wrong; TRBJ2-1 is a better fit for the DNA end. The CDR3 sequence is 10 residues long. Per germline, CDR1 MDHEN and CDR2 SYDVKM. The CDR3: CASSLREQFF. The CDR3 bases are TGTGCCAGCAGTTTGCGGGAGCAGTTCTTC.

This clonotype was detected many times. In DNA, the CDR3 is TGTGCCAGCAGTTCTTGGGGCTTCACTGGGGCCAACGTCCTGACTTTC. Its translation is CASSSWGFTGANVLTF. This rearrangement joins TRBV12-3 or TRBV12-4 to TRBJ2-6, with D maybe TRBD1 (5 bases). V dropped 4 bases and J dropped 2 bases, with 12 bases sitting between them. The CDR3 extends over 16 amino acids.

The V call is TRBV12-3 or TRBV12-4, the J call TRBJ2-7, with 10 bases lining up with TRBD2. V was pared by 1 base and J by 5 bases, with 8 bases of the junction left unmatched. The CDR3 contains 16 residues. The CDR3 sequence: CASSLEREGPLHEQYF. As DNA, the CDR3 is TGTGCCAGCAGTTTAGAGCGGGAGGGACCTCTACACGAGCAGTACTTC.

This clonotype was observed a few times. This may be a read error: a much more frequent sequence differs by one nucleotide. In nucleotides, the CDR3 is TGTGCCAGCAGCCAATTAGGGTTCGATGAGCGGTTCTTC. Its protein product is CASSQLGFDERFF. The chain couples TRBV3-1 to TRBJ2-1; D call uncertain. There are 13 residues in the CDR3. The V gene's germline CDR1 is LGHDT and CDR2 YNNKEL (reference sequence).

Note on this clonotype: This may arise from a read error, as a much more abundant clone is one base away. The rearrangement uses TRBV3-1 and TRBJ2-1; D gene ambiguous. The CDR3 has 13 residues. Per germline, CDR1 LGHDT and CDR2 YNNKEL (reference sequence). CDR3 protein: CASRQDSRNEQFF. The CDR3 DNA is TGTGCCAGCCGCCAAGATAGTCGGAATGAGCAGTTCTTC.

This clonotype has a count of ten or more. J is TRBJ1-1 and V is TRBV5-1; no definite D call. The CDR3 spans 15 residues. The germline V gene encodes CDR1 SGHRS and CDR2 YFSETQ. V lost 5 bases and J lost 1, with 15 bases in between. The CDR3 nucleotides are TGCGCCAGCAGGAAGTCGGTAGGCTCGAACACTGAAGCTTTCTTT. This sequence encodes CASRKSVGSNTEAFF.

This clonotype was seen at least ten times. The CDR3 coding sequence is TGCGCCAGCAGCTTGAGCCGTTCCGGACACATATCCTACGAGCAGTACTTC. Amino acids: CASSLSRSGHISYEQYF. This rearrangement joins TRBV5-1 to TRBJ2-7, with TRBD1 as a possible D gene (5 bases). Germline V gene sequence: CDR1 SGHRS, CDR2 YFSETQ. Trimming removed 1 base at V and 1 base at J, with 18 bases between. The CDR3 is 17 amino acids.

This chain links TRBV18 with TRBJ1-2; TRBD1 aligns across 7 bases. The ends lost 5 bases at V and 8 bases at J; junction bases unmatched: 8. Germline V CDR1 and CDR2: KGHSH, LQKENI. This CDR3 contains 13 residues. CDR3 sequence reads: CASSADRVGGYTF. The CDR3 DNA reads as TGTGCCAGCTCAGCAGACAGGGTCGGCGGCTACACCTTC.

The V call is TRBV9, the J call TRBJ2-1; D is possibly TRBD1 (8 bases). The CDR3 covers 14 residues. V was trimmed by 4 bases and J by 7 bases, leaving 15 bases between them. Germline-derived CDR1 and CDR2 are SGDLS and YYNGEE. The CDR3 sequence: CASSFGQGGNEQFF. DNA of the CDR3: TGTGCCAGCAGCTTCGGACAGGGAGGGAATGAGCAGTTCTTC.

This clonotype was seen at least ten times. This chain connects TRBV10-3 to TRBJ2-1, with TRBD1 identical over 7 bases. V was clipped by 6 bases and J by 5 bases; unmatched bases: 7. This CDR3 comprises 14 residues. Germline V gene sequence: CDR1 ENHRY, CDR2 SYGVKD. In nucleotides, the CDR3 is TGTGCCATCAGGGGACAGACAAATAACAATGAGCAGTTCTTC. This translates into CAIRGQTNNNEQFF.

CDR3 sequence: CASSLQGGGISSEAFF. In DNA, the CDR3 is TGCGCCAGCAGCTTACAAGGGGGGGGTATCTCTTCTGAAGCTTTCTTT. The chain uses TRBV5-1 and TRBJ1-1, with a weak D call TRBD1 (6 bases). The V gene lost 2 bases and the J gene lost 6 bases, with 20 bases spanning the gap. Germline values: CDR1 SGHRS, CDR2 YFSETQ. The length of the CDR3 is 16 residues.

The genes are TRBV19 and TRBJ2-7, with 10 bases fitting TRBD2. V shed 4 bases, J shed 0 bases, and the junction held 6 bases outside the gene matches. The CDR3 consists of 16 residues. Germline V gives CDR1 LNHDA, CDR2 SQIVND (reference sequence). The CDR3 spells CASSRTSGGSSYEQYF. CDR3 in DNA: TGTGCCAGTAGTAGGACTAGCGGAGGCAGCTCCTACGAGCAGTACTTC.

This clonotype was picked up many times. The chain employs TRBV3-1 and TRBJ1-1; D uncertain. Germline-derived CDR1 and CDR2 are LGHDT and YNNKEL (reference sequence). V shed 4 bases and J shed 3 bases, with 9 bases lying between them. The CDR3 contains 13 residues. CDR3 in amino acids: CASSPEVYTEAFF. CDR3 sequence (DNA): TGTGCCAGCAGCCCGGAGGTTTACACTGAAGCTTTCTTT.